What follows are 29 T cell receptor beta chains derived from one specimen sequenced in a study of blood T cell repertoires in COVID-19. Generated by immunoSEQ multiplex PCR, the TCRdb table keeps only in-frame clones and is missing some. The table shows around 99,000 clones, with less than 85% occurring only once. The sequenced material came from peripheral blood. The receptors derive from a woman aged 55-75 years with acute or convalescent COVID-19.

This chain joins TRBV6-5 and TRBJ1-3; TRBD2 agrees at 12 bases. The end of the DNA fits TRBJ2-2 better, so the J call may be wrong. CDR3 length: 14 amino acids. Looked up from germline, CDR1 is MNHEY and CDR2 is SVGAGI. This CDR3 is CASLGLAGTGELFF. The DNA for the CDR3 is TGTGCCAGCCTCGGACTAGCGGGAACCGGGGAGCTGTTTTTT.

This chain links TRBV5-4 with TRBJ2-1; 13 bases line up with TRBD2. The germline gives CDR1 SGHNT, CDR2 YYREEE (reference sequence). The length of the CDR3 is 14 residues. The V gene end was trimmed by 8 bases and the J gene end by 3 bases; junction bases not matched to a gene: 2. DNA of the CDR3: TGTGCCAGTGGACTAGCGGGGGACTACAATGAGCAGTTCTTC. Translating it yields CASGLAGDYNEQFF.

The chain carries TRBV19 and TRBJ1-5; TRBD1 matches 7 bases. The CDR3 has 16 residues. Germline assignment: CDR1 LNHDA and CDR2 SQIVND (reference sequence). With V trimmed by 1 base and J by 5 bases, 8 bases remained unmatched. CDR3 residues: CASSIASGGFDQPQHF. The CDR3 region has the DNA TGTGCCAGTAGTATAGCGTCAGGGGGATTCGATCAGCCCCAGCATTTT.

As to this clone: Compared with germline, one end of the junction differs, possibly owing to a read error. This rearrangement joins TRBV6-5 to TRBJ2-5; 10 bases map to TRBD2. This CDR3 region has 15 residues. Germline CDR1 and CDR2: MNHEY and SVGAGI. This chain's CDR3 is CASRYSGTSVETQYF. The CDR3 bases are TGTGCCAGCAGATACTCCGGGACTAGCGTTGAGACCCAGTACTTC.

This chain joins TRBV10-3 and TRBJ2-1; 8 bases align to TRBD2. V dropped 2 bases and J dropped 14; count of bases not matched to a gene: 5. The CDR3 covers 12 residues. Germline V lookup: CDR1 ENHRY, CDR2 SYGVKD. As DNA, the CDR3 is TGTGCCATCAGTGAGAAGCGGGAGCAGGAGTTCTTC. It is translated as CAISEKREQEFF.

The rearrangement joins TRBV4-1 to TRBJ2-2, with TRBD1 matching 8 bases. The CDR3 loop spans 16 amino acids. J lost 6 bases, V lost 0 bases, and 6 bases had no gene match. Per germline, CDR1 MGHRA and CDR2 YSYEKL. The CDR3, as DNA: TGCGCCAGCAGCCAAGATGGGACAGGAGCCGCCGGGGAGCTGTTTTTT. Translating gives CASSQDGTGAAGELFF.

The chain has TRBV9 and TRBJ1-2, with D unresolved. This CDR3 has 16 residues. Per the germline V gene, CDR1 is SGDLS and CDR2 is YYNGEE. V was cut by 0 bases and J by 6 bases, with 18 bases left in between. CDR3 loop: CASSVGISREGHGYTF. CDR3 bases: TGTGCCAGCAGCGTAGGCATCTCGAGGGAAGGCCATGGCTACACCTTC.

This rearrangement joins TRBV9 to TRBJ2-1; 9 bases match TRBD2. V lost 1 base, J lost 7 bases, and 12 bases stayed unmatched. This CDR3 is built from 17 residues. CDR1 is SGDLS, CDR2 YYNGEE, per germline. The CDR3 spells CASSVTASGTLANEQFF. The DNA for the CDR3 is TGTGCCAGCAGCGTAACGGCTAGCGGGACACTCGCGAATGAGCAGTTCTTC. Full variable domain (outside the CDR3, taken from reference TRBV9 and TRBJ2-1): DSGVTQTPKHLITATGQRVTLRCSPRSGDLSVYWYQQSLDQGLQFLIQYYNGEERAKGNILERFSAQQFPDLHSELNLSSLELGDSALYFCASSVTASGTLANEQFFGPGTRLTVL.

Comment on this clone: Other DNA sequences in the sample encode the same CDR3. This chain links TRBV2 with TRBJ1-4; a weak D match, TRBD1 (5 bases). This CDR3 has 14 amino acids. The V gene lost 4 bases and the J gene lost 6 bases, with 12 bases spanning the gap. Per the germline V gene, CDR1 is SNHLY and CDR2 is FYNNEI. The CDR3, as DNA: TGTGCCAGCAGTGGGGATAGGGGCGATGAAAAACTGTTTTTT. This codes for CASSGDRGDEKLFF.

This chain connects TRBV29-1 to TRBJ2-7; TRBD2 matches at 9 bases. Per germline, CDR1 SQVTM and CDR2 ANQGSEA. The CDR3 covers 15 residues. Trimming at V came to 0 bases and at J to 5 bases, leaving 8 bases not matched to a gene. The CDR3 reads CSVEDPSGRRHEQYF. As DNA, the CDR3 is TGCAGCGTTGAAGACCCAAGCGGGAGGAGGCACGAGCAGTACTTC.

The chain uses TRBV25-1 and TRBJ1-3, with D perhaps matching TRBD1 (5 bases). The CDR3 sequence is 12 residues long. Trimming left V 4 bases short and J 8 bases short, with 9 bases between. The germline gives CDR1 MGHDK, CDR2 SYGVNS. The CDR3 sequence is CASSARADTIYF. CDR3 bases: TGTGCCAGCAGTGCCAGGGCGGACACCATATATTTT.

The gene calls are TRBV27 and TRBJ2-1, with D tentatively TRBD2 (5 bases). Trimming removed 6 bases at V and 14 bases at J, with 20 bases between. Germline lookup yields CDR1 MNHEY and CDR2 SMNVEV (reference sequence). The CDR3 is 13 amino acids. CDR3 sequence: CASSPLRVSVEFF. In DNA form, the CDR3 reads TGTGCCAGCAGCCCTTTGCGGGTGAGCGTGGAGTTCTTC.

This clone has just one count. J is TRBJ1-3 and V is TRBV5-1, with 10 bases aligning to TRBD1. Germline V lookup: CDR1 SGHRS, CDR2 YFSETQ. V shed 4 bases and J 2 bases; nucleotides not matched to a gene: 6. The CDR3 runs 16 residues. CDR3 sequence reads: CASSPTGQGTGNTIYF. CDR3 DNA: TGCGCCAGCAGCCCTACGGGACAGGGGACTGGAAACACCATATATTTT. The full variable domain, rest sourced from reference TRBV5-1 and TRBJ1-3, is KAGVTQTPRYLIKTRGQQVTLSCSPISGHRSVSWYQQTPGQGLQFLFEYFSETQRNKGNFPGRFSGRQFSNSRSEMNVSTLELGDSALYLCASSPTGQGTGNTIYFGEGSWLTVV.

DNA of the CDR3: TGTGCCAGCTCACCGCTACCTTTCGCGGGTGTTGGCAATCAGCCCCAGCATTTT. Protein sequence: CASSPLPFAGVGNQPQHF. The rearrangement links TRBV18 to TRBJ1-5; no clear D gene. This CDR3 spans 18 amino acids. V was shortened by 3 bases and J by 2 bases, with 20 bases between the two germline ends. Looked up from germline, CDR1 is KGHSH and CDR2 is LQKENI.

This clone showed up just a few times. This sequence joins TRBV7-2 and TRBJ2-7; 7 bases are a match to TRBD1. Germline values: CDR1 SGHTA, CDR2 FQGNSA. J was trimmed by 2 bases and V by 4 bases; bases with no gene match: 8. CDR3 size: 15 residues. Here the CDR3 DNA reads TGTGCCAGCAGCTGGGCCGGGACAGAAGCCTACGAGCAGTACTTC. It codes for CASSWAGTEAYEQYF.

The chain combines TRBV2 with TRBJ1-2; 7 bases are shared with TRBD1. V shed 6 bases and J 2 bases; nucleotides not matched to a gene: 3. This CDR3 has 13 amino acids. Germline V gives CDR1 SNHLY, CDR2 FYNNEI. CDR3 sequence: CASRDRVNYGYTF. The DNA of the CDR3 is TGTGCCAGCAGAGACAGGGTAAACTATGGCTACACCTTC.

This chain connects TRBV28 to TRBJ2-5, with 9 bases lining up with TRBD2. V lost 5 bases, J lost 5 bases, and 6 bases stayed unmatched. CDR3 length: 14 amino acids. The germline gives CDR1 MDHEN, CDR2 SYDVKM. CDR3 loop: CASSISGRGETQYF. The CDR3 nucleotides are TGTGCCAGCAGTATTAGCGGGAGAGGGGAGACCCAGTACTTC. The variable domain in full, completed from reference TRBV28 and TRBJ2-5, reads DVKVTQSSRYLVKRTGEKVFLECVQDMDHENMFWYRQDPGLGLRLIYFSYDVKMKEKGDIPEGYSVSREKKERFSLILESASTNQTSMYLCASSISGRGETQYFGPGTRLLVL.

The V gene is TRBV6-6, the J gene TRBJ2-7, with D possibly TRBD2 on 6 matching bases. V dropped 4 bases and J dropped 3 bases, with 19 bases sitting between them. The germline V gene has CDR1 MNHNY and CDR2 SVGAGI (reference sequence). This CDR3 region has 16 residues. As DNA, the CDR3 is TGTGCCAGCAGTTTACCGTTGGGCGGGAACCACTACGAGCAGTACTTC. Protein product: CASSLPLGGNHYEQYF.

The chain is built from TRBV6-2 or TRBV6-3 and TRBJ1-5; D not certain. Looked up from germline, CDR1 is MNHEY and CDR2 is SVGEGT. This CDR3 region has 15 residues. V was pared by 0 bases and J by 7 bases, with 13 bases between. The CDR3 protein is CASSYSGEGRQPQHF. The CDR3 DNA reads as TGTGCCAGCAGTTACTCTGGGGAGGGTAGACAGCCCCAGCATTTT.

This chain joins TRBV3-1 (or the pseudogene TRBV3-2) and TRBJ2-3; the match to TRBD2 covers 13 bases. Germline V lookup: CDR1 LGHDT, CDR2 YNNKEL (reference sequence). V shed 1 base and J 5 bases; nucleotides not matched to a gene: 9. The CDR3 runs 18 residues. Written as DNA, the CDR3 is TGTGCCAGCAGCCAAGTTAGGACTAGCGGGGGCCAGGTAGATACGCAGTATTTT. Amino acids: CASSQVRTSGGQVDTQYF.

This clone was observed once. The J gene is TRBJ2-5, the V gene TRBV7-2; tentative D call: TRBD2 (7 bases). The V end lost 1 base, the J end lost 3 bases, and 9 bases lay between the germline ends. The length of the CDR3 is 14 residues. Germline lookup yields CDR1 SGHTA and CDR2 FQGNSA. CDR3 coding DNA: TGTGCCAGCAGCTTAGTAGGGGGGGAAGAGACCCAGTACTTC. Translation: CASSLVGGEETQYF.

V usage is TRBV5-1 and J usage is TRBJ1-4; a weak D match, TRBD1 (5 bases). This CDR3 spans 14 amino acids. Germline V gene sequence: CDR1 SGHRS, CDR2 YFSETQ. Between the trimmed V and J ends, which lost 0 bases and 2 bases, there was a span of 5 bases. CDR3 region: CASSLAGTNEKLFF. The CDR3 region has the DNA TGCGCCAGCAGCTTGGCAGGGACTAATGAAAAACTGTTTTTT.

This clone was observed once. This sequence joins TRBV3-1 (or the pseudogene TRBV3-2) and TRBJ2-1; 11 bases fit TRBD2. The CDR3 contains 15 residues. The germline CDR1 and CDR2 sequences are LGHDT and YNNKEL (reference sequence). V shed 6 bases and J 4 bases; nucleotides not matched to a gene: 5. CDR3 sequence reads: CASSATSGIYNEQFF. CDR3 DNA: TGTGCCAGCAGTGCGACTAGCGGGATTTACAATGAGCAGTTCTTC.

V usage is TRBV6-5 and J usage is TRBJ2-7, with a possible D match to TRBD2 (5 bases). The CDR3 loop spans 14 amino acids. V lost 5 bases to trimming and J lost 4 bases, with 15 bases between them. Germline V gives CDR1 MNHEY, CDR2 SVGAGI. For the CDR3, the DNA is TGTGCCAGCAGTCTGGACTGGAAACGGTACGAGCAGTACTTC. This translates into CASSLDWKRYEQYF.

The V gene is TRBV7-2, the J gene TRBJ1-5; 7 bases agree with TRBD1. Germline CDR1 and CDR2: SGHTA and FQGNSA. This CDR3 comprises 12 residues. Trimming at V came to 4 bases and at J to 11 bases, leaving 5 bases not matched to a gene. The CDR3: CASSSGGRTQHF. The CDR3 bases are TGTGCCAGCAGCTCAGGGGGTAGGACCCAGCATTTT.

The chain joins TRBV7-2 to TRBJ2-1; D possibly corresponds to TRBD1 (5 bases). Between the trimmed V and J ends, which lost 5 bases and 7 bases, there was a span of 18 bases. Germline loops: CDR1 SGHTA, CDR2 FQGNSA. The CDR3 has 15 residues. CDR3: CASSHRGQKRNEQFF. CDR3 nucleotides: TGTGCCAGCAGCCACCGCGGACAAAAAAGGAATGAGCAGTTCTTC.

Remarks on this clone: One end of the junction does not line up with germline, which may come from a read error. The chain uses TRBV7-7 and TRBJ1-1; D may be TRBD1 (6 bases). In germline, CDR1 is SSHAT, CDR2 FNYEAQ (reference sequence). The CDR3 is 13 amino acids. The CDR3 protein is CASSVSPGEEAFF. The CDR3 DNA sequence: TGTGCTAGCAGCGTCTCGCCAGGGGAGGAAGCTTTCTTT.

This chain joins TRBV20-1 and TRBJ2-2; D is undetermined. V lost 3 bases to trimming and J lost 5 bases, with 7 bases between them. Per germline, CDR1 DFQATT and CDR2 SNEGSKA (reference sequence). The CDR3 runs 12 residues. In DNA form, the CDR3 reads TGCAGTGCTAGTCAGGATACCGGGGAGCTGTTTTTT. Encoded protein: CSASQDTGELFF.

The chain couples TRBV7-2 to TRBJ2-3, with a weak D call TRBD1 (5 bases). Germline CDR1 SGHTA, CDR2 FQGNSA. The germline V and J ends were trimmed by 5 bases and 3 bases, with 15 bases remaining between them. The CDR3 sequence is 15 residues long. The CDR3 protein is CASSPSLGQTDTQYF. The CDR3 DNA is TGTGCCAGCAGCCCGTCTCTGGGGCAAACAGATACGCAGTATTTT.